The following is a T cell receptor beta chain sequence with its context. Its antigen is undetermined. Coverage ceases 3 residues before the CDR3 finishes, and the germline J gene fills in the end. This specimen comes from a study of T cells in women clearing cervical HPV infection. Across the study: Control women cleared a single incident HPV16 infection within 12 months. Study-wide points: Controls had more TRBV6-7 (approximately 0.16%) than cases (about 0.11%).

Germline CDR1 is LNHDA and CDR2 is SQIVND (reference sequence). This CDR3 comprises 14 residues. V gave up 5 bases and J gave up 4 bases; unmatched junction bases: 5. Repertoires were generated with immunoSEQ multiplex PCR, while TCRdb's copy carries only in-frame clones and drops some. The sample features 25,000 to 30,000 clones, with 11% in its top ten. J is TRBJ2-4 and V is TRBV19; 7 nucleotides agree with TRBD1. This clonotype was sampled from a woman between 18 and 70 years old with a cervical HPV16 infection that either progressed to CIN3+ or cleared (not recorded which). The sample consisted of blood buffy coat. CDR3 bases read: TGTGCCAGTAGTCTAGGGGGCGCGAAAAACATT. This encodes CASSLGGAKNI. The full CDR3 reads CASSLGGAKNIQYF.